One sample yielded the 17 T cell receptor beta chains listed below, sequenced in a study of siplizumab effects on memory and regulatory T cells. Data came from immunoSEQ multiplex PCR; TCRdb stores just in-frame clones and leaves some out. The sample yields 120,000 or so clones, roughly 92% seen once. The sample taken for sequencing was CD4+ T cells sorted from blood. These TCRs come from a human donor in good health.

With respect to this clone: Distinct nucleotide sequences in the sample also encode this CDR3. The chain has TRBV5-1 and TRBJ2-3, with D possibly TRBD2 on 6 matching bases. This CDR3 comprises 14 residues. The germline gives CDR1 SGHRS, CDR2 YFSETQ. V lost 2 bases and J 3 bases, leaving 10 bases between the germline ends. CDR3 sequence: CASSLGGNTDTQYF. In DNA, the CDR3 is TGCGCCAGCAGCTTAGGCGGGAATACAGATACGCAGTATTTT.

This chain links TRBV14 with TRBJ2-3; 10 bases align to TRBD2. The CDR3 is 15 amino acids. Germline-derived CDR1 and CDR2 are SGHDN and FVKESK. Trimming removed 5 bases from V and 2 bases from J; junction bases left unmatched: 4. This CDR3 reads CASSFSGRATDTQYF. The CDR3 DNA sequence: TGTGCCAGCAGCTTCAGCGGGAGGGCCACAGATACGCAGTATTTT.

This clone has a handful of counts. This chain uses TRBV10-3 with TRBJ1-5, with TRBD1 matching over 7 bases. Per germline, CDR1 ENHRY and CDR2 SYGVKD. The CDR3 consists of 14 residues. Losses at the gene ends were 6 bases for V and 2 bases for J; bases not matched to a gene: 4. DNA of the CDR3: TGTGCCATCAGACCAGACAGGGGCAATCAGCCCCAGCATTTT. Residues: CAIRPDRGNQPQHF.

CDR3 in DNA: TGCGCCAGCAGTCCCGGGACACCAGACACCGGGGAGCTGTTTTTT. Its translation is CASSPGTPDTGELFF. The genes are TRBV5-1 and TRBJ2-2, with D possibly TRBD1 on 6 matching bases. V dropped 5 bases and J dropped 3 bases, with 14 bases sitting between them. Germline V gene data show CDR1 as SGHRS and CDR2 as YFSETQ. The CDR3 has 15 residues.

CDR3 in amino acids: CASSLVRGVTREQYF. In nucleotides, the CDR3 is TGTGCCAGCAGCTTAGTTCGGGGTGTAACGCGAGAGCAGTACTTC. The chain has TRBV7-9 and TRBJ2-7, with a weak D call TRBD2 (5 bases). The CDR3 length is 15 residues. V was trimmed by 1 base and J by 7 bases, leaving 17 bases between them. The germline V gene has CDR1 SEHNR and CDR2 FQNEAQ (reference sequence).

The chain links TRBV16 to TRBJ1-3; D may be TRBD1 (6 bases). The V gene lost 6 bases and the J gene lost 0 bases, with 9 bases spanning the gap. Germline CDR1 reads KGHSY; CDR2 reads FQNENV. The CDR3 consists of 14 residues. CDR3 sequence (DNA): TGTGCCAGCAGTAAGGGGGACTCTGGAAACACCATATATTTT. Protein sequence: CASSKGDSGNTIYF.

The chain links TRBV18 to TRBJ2-3; no firm D call. The ends were cut back, 2 bases at V and 6 bases at J, with 9 bases in the middle. In germline, CDR1 is KGHSH, CDR2 LQKENI. The CDR3 is made up of 13 amino acids. CDR3 in amino acids: CASSPVLGDTQYF. The CDR3 coding sequence is TGTGCCAGCTCACCAGTCCTCGGGGATACGCAGTATTTT.

The chain couples TRBV5-1 to TRBJ2-6; D not resolved. The CDR3 has 15 amino acids. V was shortened by 0 bases and J by 3 bases, with 7 bases between the two germline ends. Germline loops: CDR1 SGHRS, CDR2 YFSETQ. The DNA for the CDR3 is TGCGCCAGCAGCTTGGATAGCTTTGGGGCCAACGTCCTGACTTTC. This sequence encodes CASSLDSFGANVLTF.

This chain uses TRBV6-1 with TRBJ1-4, with D unresolved. V dropped 5 bases and J dropped 8 bases, with 15 bases sitting between them. Germline lookup yields CDR1 MNHNS and CDR2 SASEGT. This CDR3 region has 14 residues. Here the CDR3 DNA reads TGTGCCAGCAGTCTGCGACGGGGTTACGAAAAACTGTTTTTT. Translating it yields CASSLRRGYEKLFF.

This chain connects TRBV5-6 to TRBJ2-3; 8 positions agree with TRBD1. Germline loops: CDR1 SGHDT, CDR2 YYEEEE. Unmatched junction bases numbered 6, after V lost 1 base and J lost 5 bases. This CDR3 contains 15 residues. The CDR3 DNA reads TGTGCCAGCAGCTTGTTGGACAGGGAAAAAGATACGCAGTATTTT. Its protein product is CASSLLDREKDTQYF.

This clone came up once. The chain carries TRBV11-2 and TRBJ1-1; D not certain. The CDR3 sequence is 13 residues long. Trimming pared 3 bases from V and 1 base from J, leaving 6 bases between. The germline V gene encodes CDR1 SGHAT and CDR2 FQNNGV. The CDR3 loop is CASSFKGNTEAFF. DNA for the CDR3: TGTGCCAGCAGCTTTAAGGGGAACACTGAAGCTTTCTTT.

The chain couples TRBV19 to TRBJ1-1, with D possibly being TRBD1 (6 bases). V was shortened by 4 bases and J by 5 bases, with 17 bases between the two germline ends. CDR3 length: 15 amino acids. Germline V gene lookup returns CDR1 LNHDA and CDR2 SQIVND (reference sequence). CDR3 sequence: CASSTGGAYQTEAFF. The CDR3 region has the DNA TGTGCCAGTAGTACGGGGGGCGCTTATCAGACTGAAGCTTTCTTT.

The V call is TRBV14, the J call TRBJ1-1; D is perhaps TRBD1 (5 bases). The CDR3 runs 14 residues. The V end was cut by 5 bases, the J end by 7 bases, with 17 bases between. Germline V gene lookup returns CDR1 SGHDN and CDR2 FVKESK. The CDR3 bases are TGTGCCAGCAGCGCCGGATCTACGGGACTTGAAGCTTTCTTT. It yields the protein CASSAGSTGLEAFF. Drawing the rest from reference TRBV14 and TRBJ1-1, the complete variable domain is EAGVTQFPSHSVIEKGQTVTLRCDPISGHDNLYWYRRVMGKEIKFLLHFVKESKQDESGMPNNRFLAERTGGTYSTLKVQPAELEDSGVYFCASSAGSTGLEAFFGQGTRLTVV.

The chain joins TRBV7-9 to TRBJ2-1; 9 nucleotides agree with TRBD2. Per the germline V gene, CDR1 is SEHNR and CDR2 is FQNEAQ (reference sequence). V was clipped by 5 bases and J by 4 bases; unmatched bases: 9. The CDR3 is 16 amino acids. The CDR3 region has the DNA TGTGCCAGCAGCCCTGGTAGCGGGAGTGTGTACAATGAGCAGTTCTTC. It translates to CASSPGSGSVYNEQFF.

The chain has TRBV10-3 and TRBJ2-2; 13 bases match TRBD2. Germline CDR1 ENHRY, CDR2 SYGVKD. The CDR3 covers 17 residues. Germline trimming cut 7 bases from V and 4 bases from J; bases unmatched to any gene: 9. The CDR3: CAINSGLAGLGTGELFF. In DNA, the CDR3 is TGTGCCATCAACTCGGGACTAGCGGGGTTGGGCACCGGGGAGCTGTTTTTT.

V is TRBV6-5 and J is TRBJ1-2, with 7 bases aligning to TRBD1. V lost 2 bases to trimming and J lost 8 bases; unmatched junction nucleotides: 11. Germline V gene lookup returns CDR1 MNHEY and CDR2 SVGAGI. The CDR3 has 15 residues. The CDR3 sequence: CASSYDPGGRGGYTF. DNA of the CDR3: TGTGCCAGCAGTTACGACCCAGGGGGGCGCGGCGGCTACACCTTC.

The gene calls are TRBV7-9 and TRBJ1-4; possibly TRBD1 for D (6 bases). This CDR3 comprises 15 residues. From germline, CDR1 is SEHNR and CDR2 FQNEAQ (reference sequence). V lost 3 bases to trimming and J lost 8 bases, with 16 bases between them. The CDR3 is CASSFLAGEYEKLFF. The CDR3 DNA sequence: TGTGCCAGCAGCTTTCTGGCAGGGGAATACGAAAAACTGTTTTTT.